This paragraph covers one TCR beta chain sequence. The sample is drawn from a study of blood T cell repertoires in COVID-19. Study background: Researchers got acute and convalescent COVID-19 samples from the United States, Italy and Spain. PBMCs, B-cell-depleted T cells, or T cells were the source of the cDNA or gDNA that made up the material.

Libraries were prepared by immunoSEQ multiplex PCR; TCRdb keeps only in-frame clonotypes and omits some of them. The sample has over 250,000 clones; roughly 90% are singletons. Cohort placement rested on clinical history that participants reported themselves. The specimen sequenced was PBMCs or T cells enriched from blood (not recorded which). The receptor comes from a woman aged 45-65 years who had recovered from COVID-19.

The CDR3 loop reads CASSPNRDREQYF. The CDR3 region has the DNA TGTGCCAGCAGCCCCAACCGGGACAGGGAGCAGTACTTC. The chain recombines TRBV3-1 (or the pseudogene TRBV3-2) with TRBJ2-7; 8 nucleotides match TRBD1. This CDR3 is built from 13 residues. Germline V gives CDR1 LGHDT, CDR2 YNNKEL (reference sequence). Losses at the gene ends were 4 bases for V and 7 bases for J; bases not matched to a gene: 6.